The source of this TCR beta chain is a study of cytomegalovirus exposure and HLA in healthy donors. On this clone: Its cognate antigen is unknown.

Study-level points and caveats: TRBV6-2, TRBV6-3 and some other V segments were unresolvable in 87-base-pair reads. Associated with cytomegalovirus, according to the listing, were 150 to 200 TCR beta chains.

The CDR3 is 16 residues long. V was pared by 2 bases and J by 1 base, with 14 bases between. CDR1 and CDR2 (germline): MNHEY, SMNVEV (reference sequence). The PCR employed 60 Vbeta primers together with 13 Jbeta primers. Sequencing was performed with immunoSEQ multiplex PCR; in TCRdb, only in-frame clones are kept and a portion is missing. Seen here are 90,000 to 110,000 clones, around 80% observed once, and the top ten hold roughly 6%. J is TRBJ1-1 and V is TRBV27; no clear D. Sequencing was done on a sample of PBMCs. The receptor was derived from a man between 18 and 29 years old in good health and CMV-seronegative. The CDR3 spells CASSLKSRLKNTEAFF. The CDR3 DNA reads as TGTGCCAGCAGTTTAAAGAGCAGGCTAAAGAACACTGAAGCTTTCTTT.